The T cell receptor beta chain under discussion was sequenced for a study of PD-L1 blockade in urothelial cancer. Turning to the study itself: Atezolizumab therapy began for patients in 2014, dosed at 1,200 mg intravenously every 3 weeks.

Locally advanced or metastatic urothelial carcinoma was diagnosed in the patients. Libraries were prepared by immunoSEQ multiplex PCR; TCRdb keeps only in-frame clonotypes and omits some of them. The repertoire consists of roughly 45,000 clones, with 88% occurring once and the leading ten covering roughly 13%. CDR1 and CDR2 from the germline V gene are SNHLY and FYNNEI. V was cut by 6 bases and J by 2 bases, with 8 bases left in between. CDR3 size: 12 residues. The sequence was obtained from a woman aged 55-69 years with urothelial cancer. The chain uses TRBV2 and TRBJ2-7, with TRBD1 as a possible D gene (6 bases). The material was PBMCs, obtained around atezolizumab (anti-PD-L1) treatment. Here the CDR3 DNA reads TGTGCCAGCAGCACAGGGACCTACGAGCAGTACTTC. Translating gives CASSTGTYEQYF.